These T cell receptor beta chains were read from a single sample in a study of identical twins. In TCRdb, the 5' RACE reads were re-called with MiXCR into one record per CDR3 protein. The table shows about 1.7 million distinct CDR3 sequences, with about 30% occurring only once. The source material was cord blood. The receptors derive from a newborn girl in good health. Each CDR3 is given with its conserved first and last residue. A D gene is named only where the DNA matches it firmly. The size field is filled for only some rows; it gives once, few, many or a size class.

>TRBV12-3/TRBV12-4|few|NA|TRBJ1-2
CASTPFPENYGYTF
TGTGCCAGCACCCCTTTCCCGGAGAACTATGGCTACACCTTC
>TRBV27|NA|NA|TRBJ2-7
CASSSWPRLTPEGETHEQYF
TGTGCCAGCAGTTCGTGGCCCCGGTTGACTCCGGAGGGGGAAACCCACGAGCAGTACTTC
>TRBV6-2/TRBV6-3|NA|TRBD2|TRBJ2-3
CASSYGLVASGRTDTQYF
TGTGCCAGCAGTTACGGTCTAGTGGCTAGCGGGAGAACAGATACGCAGTATTTT
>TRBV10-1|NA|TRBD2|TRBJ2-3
CASSGRGGSADTQYF
TGCGCCAGCAGTGGGCGGGGGGGATCGGCAGATACGCAGTATTTT
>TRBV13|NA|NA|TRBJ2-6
CASSLEGLVVGSSGANVLTF
TGTGCCAGCAGCTTAGAGGGGCTAGTGGTTGGGAGCTCTGGGGCCAACGTCCTGACTTTC
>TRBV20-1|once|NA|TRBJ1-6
CSASWANYNSPLHF
TGCAGTGCTAGCTGGGCCAACTATAATTCACCCCTCCACTTT
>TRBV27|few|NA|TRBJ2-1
CASRNSWANEQFF
TGTGCCAGCAGAAATAGTTGGGCGAATGAGCAGTTCTTC
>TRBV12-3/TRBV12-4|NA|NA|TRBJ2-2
CASSRYETSGTGELFF
TGTGCCAGCAGCCGCTACGAGACAAGTGGCACCGGGGAGCTGTTTTTT
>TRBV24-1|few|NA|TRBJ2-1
CATSPRRANNEQFF
TGTGCCACCAGTCCTAGGCGGGCAAACAATGAGCAGTTCTTC
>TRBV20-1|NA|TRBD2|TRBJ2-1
CSARRPGLAAYNEQFF
TGCAGTGCTAGACGGCCGGGACTAGCGGCTTACAATGAGCAGTTCTTC
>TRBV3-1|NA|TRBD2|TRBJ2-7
CASTRELAGSNEQYF
TGTGCCAGCACCCGAGAGTTAGCGGGTTCCAATGAGCAGTACTTC
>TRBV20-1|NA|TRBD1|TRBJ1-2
CSARGTGGAVNYGYTF
TGCAGTGCTAGAGGGACAGGGGGCGCGGTAAACTATGGCTACACCTTC
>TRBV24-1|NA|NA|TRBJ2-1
CATSDTLGYNEQFF
TGTGCCACCAGTGATACCCTAGGCTACAATGAGCAGTTCTTC
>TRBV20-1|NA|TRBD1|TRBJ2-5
CSARDQTGYQETQYF
TGCAGTGCTAGAGACCAGACAGGGTACCAAGAGACCCAGTACTTC
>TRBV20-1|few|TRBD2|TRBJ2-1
CSADGGIERNEQFF
TGCAGTGCCGACGGGGGGATTGAACGCAATGAGCAGTTCTTC